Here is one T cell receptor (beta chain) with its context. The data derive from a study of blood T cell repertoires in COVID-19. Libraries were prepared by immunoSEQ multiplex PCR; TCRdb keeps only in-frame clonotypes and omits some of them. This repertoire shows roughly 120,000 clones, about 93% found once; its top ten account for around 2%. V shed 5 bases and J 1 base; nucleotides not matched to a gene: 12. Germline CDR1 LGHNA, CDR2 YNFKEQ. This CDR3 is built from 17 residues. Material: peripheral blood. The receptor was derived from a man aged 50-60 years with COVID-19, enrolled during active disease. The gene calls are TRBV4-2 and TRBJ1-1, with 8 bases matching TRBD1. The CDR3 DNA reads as TGTGCCAGCAGCACAGGGGGGGGCAAAGGGGAGAACACTGAAGCTTTCTTT. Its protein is CASSTGGGKGENTEAFF.